These 14 T cell receptor beta chains share one sample of origin, sequenced in a study of Ad26.COV2.S vaccination and SARS-CoV-2 variants. Some clones are missing from TCRdb's copy, which holds only in-frame ones; the method was immunoSEQ multiplex PCR. In the table there are under 150,000 clones, 86% of which are singletons. The input for sequencing was peripheral blood, taken after recovery from COVID-19. These receptors came from a human donor who had recovered from COVID-19.

This clone was counted a single time. V and J are TRBV5-4 and TRBJ2-4, with D possibly TRBD1 on 6 matching bases. The CDR3 runs 14 residues. V was clipped by 4 bases and J by 3 bases, with 11 bases between them. Germline V gives CDR1 SGHNT, CDR2 YYREEE (reference sequence). CDR3 protein: CASSPGQNKNIQYF. The CDR3 DNA reads TGTGCCAGCAGCCCCGGACAGAACAAAAACATTCAGTACTTC.

The CDR3 bases are TGTGCCAGCAGCTTAGCCCGGACATATAACTATGGCTACACCTTC. Protein sequence: CASSLARTYNYGYTF. The rearrangement links TRBV7-2 to TRBJ1-2, with D perhaps TRBD1 (5 bases). V was clipped by 0 bases and J by 1 base, with 9 bases between them. The CDR3 length is 15 residues. Germline assignment: CDR1 SGHTA and CDR2 FQGNSA.

This chain uses TRBV9 with TRBJ1-1; a weak D match, TRBD1 (6 bases). V was trimmed by 3 bases and J by 0 bases, leaving 15 bases between them. CDR1 and CDR2 (germline): SGDLS, YYNGEE. This CDR3 has 16 amino acids. CDR3 residues: CASSALLGGLNTEAFF. CDR3 sequence (DNA): TGTGCCAGCAGCGCCCTGTTGGGGGGCCTGAACACTGAAGCTTTCTTT.

The V gene is TRBV28, the J gene TRBJ1-4; TRBD1 is a possible D gene (5 bases). V was clipped by 3 bases and J by 8 bases, with 16 bases between them. Germline loops: CDR1 MDHEN, CDR2 SYDVKM. The CDR3 totals 15 residues. CDR3 nucleotides: TGTGCCAGCAGTTTCAACCCAGGTCGGGGGGAAAAACTGTTTTTT. Translating gives CASSFNPGRGEKLFF. Filled out from reference TRBV28 and TRBJ1-4, the complete variable domain reads DVKVTQSSRYLVKRTGEKVFLECVQDMDHENMFWYRQDPGLGLRLIYFSYDVKMKEKGDIPEGYSVSREKKERFSLILESASTNQTSMYLCASSFNPGRGEKLFFGSGTQLSVL.

The CDR3 region is CASSPYKGELFF. The CDR3 DNA reads TGTGCCAGCAGCCCTTATAAGGGGGAACTGTTTTTT. The chain employs TRBV7-2 and TRBJ1-4; D perhaps matches TRBD1 (6 bases). The germline V and J ends were trimmed by 5 bases and 12 bases, with 13 bases remaining between them. CDR3 length: 12 amino acids. Germline values: CDR1 SGHTA, CDR2 FQGNSA.

The rearrangement uses TRBV4-3 and TRBJ2-1, with D possibly being TRBD2 (6 bases). In germline, CDR1 is LGHNA, CDR2 YSLEER. CDR3 size: 13 residues. V was cut by 4 bases and J by 10 bases, with 14 bases left in between. The CDR3 coding sequence is TGCGCCAGCAGCCCGAACGGGGGACGAGAGCAGTTCTTC. It is translated as CASSPNGGREQFF.

This sequence joins TRBV27 and TRBJ2-2, with no clear D. V was trimmed by 6 bases and J by 0 bases, leaving 8 bases between them. This CDR3 contains 14 residues. Germline assignment: CDR1 MNHEY and CDR2 SMNVEV (reference sequence). The CDR3 sequence: CASRRLANTGELFF. The CDR3 DNA sequence: TGTGCCAGCAGGAGGCTGGCGAACACCGGGGAGCTGTTTTTT.

This clone was picked up one time. The genes are TRBV10-3 and TRBJ1-5; D is perhaps TRBD1 (5 bases). The CDR3 runs to 13 residues. Per the germline V gene, CDR1 is ENHRY and CDR2 is SYGVKD. V was cut by 7 bases and J by 4 bases, with 11 bases left in between. DNA for the CDR3: TGTGCCATCACCCCGACAGAGAATCAGCCCCAGCATTTT. Its protein is CAITPTENQPQHF.

This chain joins TRBV19 and TRBJ1-2, with a tentative D call TRBD1 (6 bases). V lost 3 bases to trimming and J lost 4 bases, with 9 bases between them. This CDR3 has 13 amino acids. Germline V lookup: CDR1 LNHDA, CDR2 SQIVND (reference sequence). The CDR3 protein is CASSMGQSYGYTF. DNA for the CDR3: TGTGCCAGTAGTATGGGACAATCCTATGGCTACACCTTC. Using reference TRBV19 and TRBJ1-2 for the parts outside the CDR3, the full variable domain is DGGITQSPKYLFRKEGQNVTLSCEQNLNHDAMYWYRQDPGQGLRLIYYSQIVNDFQKGDIAEGYSVSREKKESFPLTVTSAQKNPTAFYLCASSMGQSYGYTFGSGTRLTVV.

The rearrangement joins TRBV5-1 to TRBJ1-3; D may be TRBD1 (5 bases). V shed 9 bases and J shed 8 bases, with 27 bases lying between them. CDR3 length: 16 residues. The V gene's germline CDR1 is SGHRS and CDR2 YFSETQ. The CDR3 protein is CATTPLWSGKRHTIYF. For the CDR3, the DNA is TGCGCCACCACCCCCCTGTGGTCAGGGAAAAGGCACACCATATATTTT.

This chain connects TRBV5-1 to TRBJ1-1; D is perhaps TRBD1 (5 bases). Germline V gene data show CDR1 as SGHRS and CDR2 as YFSETQ. This CDR3 comprises 13 residues. The germline V and J ends were trimmed by 0 bases and 7 bases, with 10 bases remaining between them. The CDR3 loop is CASSLASGREAFF. The CDR3 coding sequence is TGCGCCAGCAGCTTGGCCTCGGGGCGTGAAGCTTTCTTT.

This chain uses TRBV18 with TRBJ1-2; D may be TRBD1 (5 bases). The CDR3 is 14 amino acids. Germline V gene data show CDR1 as KGHSH and CDR2 as LQKENI. The ends were cut back, 3 bases at V and 6 bases at J, with 14 bases in the middle. CDR3 residues: CASSPLRKGDGYTF. CDR3 nucleotide sequence: TGTGCCAGCTCACCGTTAAGGAAAGGGGATGGCTACACCTTC.

This chain links TRBV11-3 with TRBJ2-2; 7 nucleotides line up with TRBD1. The CDR3 is 12 amino acids. After removal of 8 bases from V and 6 bases from J, the junction contained 3 bases not matched to a gene. CDR1 SGHNT and CDR2 YENEEA come from the germline V gene. Here the CDR3 reads CASQGVAGELFF. The CDR3 DNA reads as TGTGCCAGCCAGGGGGTGGCCGGGGAGCTGTTTTTT.

V is TRBV25-1 and J is TRBJ2-7; 9 bases line up with TRBD2. V gave up 4 bases and J gave up 0 bases; unmatched junction bases: 7. CDR3 size: 16 residues. The V gene's germline CDR1 is MGHDK and CDR2 SYGVNS. The CDR3 DNA reads as TGTGCCAGCAGTGGAAAGCGGGGGGATGACTCCTACGAGCAGTACTTC. Its translation is CASSGKRGDDSYEQYF.